These 12 T cell receptor beta chains were all obtained from the same sample, sequenced in a study of post-analysis software for immune sequencing data. Unique molecular identifiers featured in each of the TCR beta cDNA libraries. MiXCR, applied by TCRdb to the PCR reads, yields one record per CDR3 protein. This table has roughly 570,000 distinct CDR3 sequences, roughly 34% appearing once. These receptors are not linked to any known antigen. Whole-study findings and limits: Five or six TRBV segments, TRBV5-6, TRBV5-1 and TRBV20-1 among them, were found more frequent in patients than controls.

Sequencing was carried out using blood. Source of these receptors: a girl between 2 and 17 years old with multiple sclerosis.

This clonotype has only a few counts. Written as DNA, the CDR3 is TGTGCCAGCAGGCAACTAGCGGGGGGCTCCAAGTCCGGGGAGCTGTTTTTT. Translating it yields CASRQLAGGSKSGELFF. The chain links TRBV6-1 to TRBJ2-2; 12 nucleotides align to TRBD2. The trim removed 6 bases at V and 6 bases at J, leaving 11 bases unmatched. Germline-derived CDR1 and CDR2 are MNHNS and SASEGT. This CDR3 spans 17 amino acids.

This clonotype appeared a few times. The rearrangement joins TRBV20-1 to TRBJ1-1; 7 bases are shared with TRBD1. Trimming cost V 2 bases and J 1 base; bases outside gene matches: 7. The CDR3 extends over 15 amino acids. CDR1 is DFQATT, CDR2 SNEGSKA, per germline (reference sequence). The CDR3 nucleotides read TGCAGTGCTAGAAGGTGGGAGGGGGCGAACACTGAAGCTTTCTTT. Its translation: CSARRWEGANTEAFF.

The sample holds one count of this clonotype. The chain links TRBV7-3 to TRBJ2-1; 9 bases line up with TRBD2. Per germline, CDR1 SGHTA and CDR2 FQGTGA. V shed 1 base, J shed 7 bases, and the junction held 5 bases outside the gene matches. This CDR3 contains 15 residues. The CDR3 DNA sequence: TGTGCCAGCAGCTTAAAGGGCGGGGGGGGGAATGAGCAGTTCTTC. It codes for CASSLKGGGGNEQFF.

There are many counts of this clonotype. The V gene is TRBV6-6, the J gene TRBJ2-6, with D possibly being TRBD2 (5 bases). The ends were cut back, 5 bases at V and 1 base at J, with 12 bases in the middle. There are 16 residues in the CDR3. The germline gives CDR1 MNHNY, CDR2 SVGAGI (reference sequence). CDR3: CASSLNRDSGANVLTF. The CDR3 coding sequence is TGTGCCAGCAGTCTCAACCGGGATTCTGGGGCCAACGTCCTGACTTTC.

This clonotype was seen many times. The chain employs TRBV9 and TRBJ2-5, with D possibly matching TRBD2 (6 bases). The ends were cut back, 0 bases at V and 2 bases at J, with 14 bases in the middle. CDR3 size: 16 residues. In germline, CDR1 is SGDLS, CDR2 YYNGEE. The CDR3 nucleotides read TGTGCCAGCAGCGTAGTTCCCGGGGGACCTCAAGAGACCCAGTACTTC. It yields the protein CASSVVPGGPQETQYF.

The chain carries TRBV5-1 and TRBJ2-4; D might be TRBD2 (6 bases). The CDR3 covers 15 residues. The germline V gene encodes CDR1 SGHRS and CDR2 YFSETQ. V was cut by 4 bases and J by 5 bases, with 16 bases left in between. The chain's CDR3 is CASSAGSAVENIQYF. Written as DNA, the CDR3 is TGCGCCAGCAGCGCGGGGTCAGCCGTAGAAAACATTCAGTACTTC. Complete variable domain (other parts from reference TRBV5-1 and TRBJ2-4): KAGVTQTPRYLIKTRGQQVTLSCSPISGHRSVSWYQQTPGQGLQFLFEYFSETQRNKGNFPGRFSGRQFSNSRSEMNVSTLELGDSALYLCASSAGSAVENIQYFGAGTRLSVL.

The rearrangement links TRBV13 to TRBJ2-5; D not resolved. Per germline, CDR1 PRHDT and CDR2 FYEKMQ (reference sequence). The V and J ends lost 5 bases and 2 bases respectively, with 12 bases between them. The length of the CDR3 is 14 residues. CDR3 in amino acids: CASSPQEPQETQYF. The CDR3 DNA follows: TGTGCCAGCAGCCCTCAAGAACCACAAGAGACCCAGTACTTC.

In regard to this clonotype: An end of the junction differs from the germline gene, which may be a read error. V and J are TRBV6-1 and TRBJ2-5; D may be TRBD1 (6 bases). This CDR3 is 15 amino acids long. The germline CDR1 and CDR2 sequences are MNHNS and SASEGT. Here the CDR3 DNA reads TGTGCCAGCAGTGCCCGGACAGAATATCAAGAGACTCAGTACTTC. Encoded protein: CASSARTEYQETQYF.

This clonotype was seen only a few times. V usage is TRBV5-1 and J usage is TRBJ1-2, with TRBD1 identical over 10 bases. Looked up from germline, CDR1 is SGHRS and CDR2 is YFSETQ. Germline trimming cut 0 bases from V and 2 bases from J; bases unmatched to any gene: 1. CDR3 length equals 15 residues. The CDR3 loop reads CASSLGQGANYGYTF. CDR3 sequence (DNA): TGCGCCAGCAGCTTGGGACAGGGGGCCAACTATGGCTACACCTTC.

This chain connects TRBV2 to TRBJ2-7; 8 bases align to TRBD1. The CDR3 loop spans 16 amino acids. Per the germline V gene, CDR1 is SNHLY and CDR2 is FYNNEI. Trimming cost V 6 bases and J 3 bases; bases outside gene matches: 13. The CDR3, as DNA: TGTGCCAGCAGGTCAGACAGGGGATGGGACTTCTACGAGCAGTACGTC. Amino acids: CASRSDRGWDFYEQYV.

This clonotype was seen more than once but under ten times. The rearrangement links TRBV4-2 to TRBJ2-1, with D unclear. The V gene lost 0 bases and the J gene lost 8 bases, with 14 bases spanning the gap. There are 15 residues in the CDR3. The germline CDR1 and CDR2 sequences are LGHNA and YNFKEQ. The CDR3, as DNA: TGTGCCAGCAGCCAAGATGGCAGGACCTCCGATGAGCAGTTCTTC. Its protein is CASSQDGRTSDEQFF.

The J gene is TRBJ2-5, the V gene TRBV20-1, with 7 bases fitting TRBD2. Germline values: CDR1 DFQATT, CDR2 SNEGSKA (reference sequence). Losses at the gene ends were 1 base for V and 4 bases for J; bases not matched to a gene: 6. There are 14 residues in the CDR3. This chain's CDR3 is CSARVPGGRETQYF. The CDR3, as DNA: TGCAGTGCTAGAGTCCCGGGGGGACGAGAGACCCAGTACTTC.